These T cell receptor beta chains were read from a single sample in a study of blood T cell repertoires in COVID-19. TCRdb's copy holds only in-frame clones and misses some; the assay was immunoSEQ multiplex PCR. The repertoire holds around 170,000 clones, with 84% as singletons. Sequencing input: PBMCs or T cells enriched from blood (not recorded which). The receptors come from a man in his fifties or sixties who had recovered from COVID-19. CDR3s include the opening cysteine and the closing phenylalanine or tryptophan. A D gene is named only where the DNA matches it firmly. The size entry is marked missing in some rows and otherwise reads once, few, many or a size class.

J gene,D gene,V gene,clone size,CDR3 protein,CDR3 DNA
TRBJ2-6,NA,TRBV10-3,NA,CAISVAGAGGANVLTF,TGTGCCATCAGCGTGGCGGGGGCTGGCGGGGCCAACGTCCTGACTTTC
TRBJ2-2,TRBD2,TRBV5-1,NA,CASRTSGAGELFF,TGCGCCAGCAGAACTAGCGGGGCCGGGGAGCTGTTTTTT
TRBJ1-3,TRBD1,TRBV4-1,NA,CASSQHRGTGNTIYF,TGCGCCAGCAGCCAACACAGGGGAACTGGAAACACCATATATTTT
TRBJ2-1,NA,TRBV9,NA,CASSSFVEDNEQFF,TGTGCCAGCAGCTCCTTCGTCGAGGACAATGAGCAGTTCTTC
TRBJ2-5,TRBD1,TRBV7-2,NA,CASSSWTGNGETQYF,TGTGCCAGCAGCTCCTGGACAGGGAACGGGGAGACCCAGTACTTC
TRBJ1-2,NA,TRBV9,NA,CASSVARGGDYGYTF,TGTGCCAGCAGCGTAGCTAGGGGAGGAGACTATGGCTACACCTTC
TRBJ1-2,NA,TRBV20-1,NA,CSASEDRGYGYTF,TGCAGTGCTAGTGAGGACAGAGGATATGGCTACACCTTC
TRBJ2-5,NA,TRBV4-1,NA,CASSPLGFSGQETQYF,TGCGCCAGCAGCCCCCTGGGGTTTAGCGGCCAAGAGACCCAGTACTTC
TRBJ2-7,TRBD2,TRBV3-1/TRBV3-2,NA,CASSQGSGAGVFKQYF,TGTGCCAGCAGCCAGGGAAGTGGAGCGGGGGTTTTTAAGCAGTACTTC
TRBJ1-2,TRBD1,TRBV27,few,CASSPQGGNYGYTF,TGTGCCAGCAGTCCCCAGGGGGGTAACTATGGCTACACCTTC
TRBJ1-1,NA,TRBV3-1/TRBV3-2,NA,CASSLAFEAFF,TGTGCCAGCAGCCTGGCTTTTGAAGCTTTCTTT
TRBJ2-7,TRBD1,TRBV2,NA,CASSESTGAEQYF,TGTGCCAGCAGTGAATCGACAGGGGCTGAGCAGTACTTC
TRBJ1-3,NA,TRBV5-1,NA,CASSLAEGRDTIYF,TGCGCCAGCAGCTTGGCCGAGGGAAGAGACACCATATATTTT
TRBJ1-2,NA,TRBV18,NA,CASSPEASYGYTF,TGTGCCAGCTCACCGGAGGCCTCCTATGGCTACACCTTC
TRBJ2-1,TRBD1,TRBV5-1,medium-sized,CASSPDGTGGNNEQFF,TGCGCCAGCAGCCCGGATGGGACAGGGGGTAATAATGAGCAGTTCTTC
TRBJ2-2,TRBD1,TRBV5-4,NA,CASSSRTGVTGELFF,TGTGCCAGCAGCTCTCGGACAGGGGTAACCGGGGAGCTGTTTTTT
TRBJ1-4,NA,TRBV5-4,NA,CASSQSQRNEKLFF,TGTGCCAGCAGCCAGTCACAGAGAAATGAAAAACTGTTTTTT
TRBJ2-3,TRBD1,TRBV6-6,NA,CASSYSGTGALDTQYF,TGTGCCAGCAGTTACTCTGGGACAGGGGCTTTAGATACGCAGTATTTT
TRBJ1-4,TRBD1,TRBV28,NA,CASSLLGTGVTSTNEKLFF,TGTGCCAGCAGTTTATTGGGGACAGGGGTTACGAGTACTAATGAAAAACTGTTTTTT
TRBJ2-7,NA,TRBV7-2,NA,CASSLGQFNEQYF,TGTGCCAGCAGCCTTGGACAGTTCAACGAGCAGTACTTC
TRBJ2-7,NA,TRBV18,NA,CASGTGLLGEQYF,TGTGCCAGCGGTACGGGACTTTTAGGGGAGCAGTACTTC
TRBJ1-2,TRBD1,TRBV7-9,NA,CASSQGTAPTYGYTF,TGTGCCAGCAGCCAGGGGACAGCCCCGACCTATGGCTACACCTTC
TRBJ2-7,NA,TRBV6-2/TRBV6-3,NA,CASSRHYEQYF,TGTGCCAGCAGCCGACATTACGAGCAGTACTTC
TRBJ1-5,NA,TRBV3-1/TRBV3-2,NA,CASSQGQNSNQPQHF,TGTGCCAGCAGCCAAGGACAGAATAGCAATCAGCCCCAGCATTTT
TRBJ1-1,NA,TRBV7-3,NA,CASSPEGRIWAGSPAFF,TGTGCCAGCAGCCCTGAGGGCAGAATATGGGCCGGGAGCCCAGCTTTCTTT
TRBJ2-1,NA,TRBV5-6,NA,CASSLVDAGDIVDEQFF,TGTGCCAGCAGCTTGGTAGATGCGGGGGACATTGTCGATGAGCAGTTCTTC
TRBJ1-1,TRBD1,TRBV6-5,once,CASSQTSTGGPEAFF,TGTGCCAGCAGTCAGACCTCGACAGGGGGCCCTGAAGCTTTCTTT
TRBJ1-2,NA,TRBV5-1,NA,CASSLEVGGNNYGYTF,TGCGCCAGCAGCCTGGAGGTCGGAGGAAATAACTATGGCTACACCTTC
TRBJ1-6,NA,TRBV18,NA,CASSPSIRGMGNSPLHF,TGTGCCAGCTCACCGAGTATACGGGGTATGGGTAATTCACCCCTCCACTTT
TRBJ2-5,NA,TRBV7-2,NA,CASSLPRGETQYF,TGTGCCAGCAGCTTGCCCCGGGGGGAGACCCAGTACTTC
TRBJ2-2,NA,TRBV24-1,NA,CATSEGGSGELFF,TGTGCCACCAGTGAGGGGGGTTCCGGGGAGCTGTTTTTT
TRBJ2-5,TRBD1,TRBV4-2,once,CASSQDRGRETQYF,TGTGCCAGCAGCCAAGACAGGGGGCGAGAGACCCAGTACTTC
TRBJ1-6,NA,TRBV11-2,once,CASTPGGRRYNSPLHF,TGTGCCAGCACCCCAGGTGGTCGCCGCTATAATTCACCCCTCCACTTT
TRBJ1-2,NA,TRBV12-2,NA,CASRVGQGSIKADGYTF,NA
TRBJ1-2,NA,TRBV7-3,once,CASSARQEWHGYTF,TGTGCCAGCAGCGCGAGACAGGAATGGCATGGCTACACCTTC
TRBJ1-4,NA,TRBV24-1,few,CATDPGAEKLFF,TGTGCCACCGACCCAGGGGCAGAAAAACTGTTTTTT
TRBJ2-2,NA,TRBV5-1,many,CASSPSPGSTGELFF,TGCGCCAGCAGTCCAAGCCCAGGGTCCACCGGGGAGCTGTTTTTT
TRBJ2-5,TRBD1,TRBV5-1,NA,CASSKSTGAEETQYF,TGCGCCAGCAGCAAATCGACAGGGGCGGAGGAGACCCAGTACTTC
TRBJ1-5,NA,TRBV7-2,NA,CASSPWGGGHQPQHF,TGTGCCAGCAGTCCCTGGGGGGGAGGACATCAGCCCCAGCATTTT
TRBJ2-3,NA,TRBV10-3,NA,CAIRRQMGYVDTQYF,TGTGCCATCAGAAGGCAAATGGGCTATGTAGATACGCAGTATTTT
TRBJ1-1,NA,TRBV3-1/TRBV3-2,NA,CASAYHRDLNTEAFF,TGTGCCAGCGCTTACCACAGGGACCTGAACACTGAAGCTTTCTTT
TRBJ2-6,NA,TRBV5-1,NA,CASSLGESGANVLTF,TGCGCCAGCAGCTTGGGGGAGTCTGGGGCCAACGTCCTGACTTTC
TRBJ2-1,TRBD2,TRBV5-1,NA,CASSRAATSGGNNEQFF,TGCGCCAGCAGCCGCGCCGCCACTAGCGGGGGGAACAATGAGCAGTTCTTC
TRBJ1-6,NA,TRBV6-5,NA,CASTRGGGNSPLHF,TGTGCCAGCACCCGGGGGGGAGGTAATTCACCCCTCCACTTT
TRBJ1-2,TRBD1,TRBV5-1,NA,CASSSRTGNYGYTF,TGCGCCAGCAGCTCCCGGACAGGGAACTATGGCTACACCTTC
TRBJ1-1,NA,TRBV15,NA,CATSTRGGSTEAFF,TGTGCCACCAGCACCAGGGGAGGGAGCACTGAAGCTTTCTTT
TRBJ2-3,TRBD2,TRBV9,NA,CASSVGSSGGAGGDTQYF,TGTGCCAGCAGCGTAGGATCTAGCGGGGGGGCCGGCGGAGATACGCAGTATTTT
TRBJ1-5,NA,TRBV28,NA,CASTVVRVRQPQHF,TGTGCCAGCACCGTTGTGAGGGTACGTCAGCCCCAGCATTTT
TRBJ2-3,TRBD2,TRBV27,NA,CASSLAPTSGHTQYF,TGTGCCAGCAGTTTAGCTCCAACTAGCGGGCACACGCAGTATTTT
TRBJ2-5,NA,TRBV5-1,NA,CASSLEGNQETQYF,TGCGCCAGCAGCTTGGAGGGGAACCAAGAGACCCAGTACTTC
TRBJ2-1,NA,TRBV18,once,CASSPTGYNEQFF,TGTGCCAGCTCACCGACAGGTTACAATGAGCAGTTCTTC